This TCR beta chain derives from a study of cytomegalovirus exposure and HLA in healthy donors. Study-wide context: Tens of millions of unique TCR sequences came from HLA-typed donors in an early release. Within the Caucasian-associated ancestry cluster were around 80% of the roughly 380 genotyped donors.

A note on this clone: Its specificity is unknown.

Study-wide points: Follow-up analysis later connected one missense variant in DCLRE1C with trimming of TCR beta V- and J-genes. Listed as cytomegalovirus-associated were over 150 TCR beta chains.

Germline CDR1 is SGHNT and CDR2 is YYREEE (reference sequence). The V gene lost 6 bases and the J gene lost 3 bases, with 18 bases spanning the gap. This CDR3 spans 15 amino acids. The PCR employed 60 Vbeta primers together with 13 Jbeta primers. Repertoires were generated with immunoSEQ multiplex PCR, while TCRdb's copy carries only in-frame clones and drops some. Its table records fewer than 70,000 clones. This clonotype originated in a man aged 25 to 40 in good health and CMV-seropositive. The rearrangement uses TRBV5-4 and TRBJ1-2, with a possible D match to TRBD1 (6 bases). Sequencing was done on a sample of PBMCs. CDR3 protein: CASTRGGDSDYGYTF. CDR3 bases: TGTGCCAGCACTAGAGGGGGTGACTCAGACTATGGCTACACCTTC. The full variable domain, its missing parts supplied by reference TRBV5-4 and TRBJ1-2, is ETGVTQSPTHLIKTRGQQVTLRCSSQSGHNTVSWYQQALGQGPQFIFQYYREEENGRGNFPPRFSGLQFPNYSSELNVNALELDDSALYLCASTRGGDSDYGYTFGSGTRLTVV.